One sample yielded the 9 T cell receptor beta chains listed below, sequenced in a study of cytomegalovirus exposure and HLA in healthy donors. PCR employed 60 Vbeta and 13 Jbeta primers. Profiling relied on immunoSEQ multiplex PCR, and the TCRdb table lists in-frame clones only, not all of them. The sample has 150,000 to 200,000 clones, 68% seen once. Source material: PBMCs. Source of these receptors: a man between 50 and 59 years old in good health and CMV-seronegative.

V and J are TRBV30 and TRBJ1-3, with a tentative D call TRBD1 (5 bases). The germline CDR1 and CDR2 sequences are GTSNPN and SVGIG (reference sequence). This CDR3 region has 16 residues. The ends were cut back, 1 base at V and 3 bases at J, with 16 bases in the middle. CDR3 in DNA: TGTGCCTGGAGTGGGGCCCCAGGGCATGATGGAAACACCATATATTTT. This sequence encodes CAWSGAPGHDGNTIYF.

The chain carries TRBV5-1 and TRBJ1-2; tentatively, D is TRBD1 (5 bases). V shed 1 base and J shed 8 bases, with 9 bases lying between them. Germline V gene lookup returns CDR1 SGHRS and CDR2 YFSETQ. The CDR3 has 12 amino acids. The CDR3 region is CASSLPGVGYTF. Here the CDR3 DNA reads TGCGCCAGCAGCTTGCCGGGGGTCGGCTACACCTTC.

This clone appeared once. This rearrangement joins TRBV10-3 to TRBJ1-1, with D perhaps matching TRBD1 (6 bases). The CDR3 is made up of 14 amino acids. Germline V lookup: CDR1 ENHRY, CDR2 SYGVKD. V lost 3 bases and J 7 bases, leaving 15 bases between the germline ends. DNA of the CDR3: TGTGCCATCAGTGAATTCAGACAGGAACGTGAAGCTTTCTTT. It codes for CAISEFRQEREAFF.

This clone was seen just once. Other nucleotide sequences in the sample specify the same CDR3. The gene calls are TRBV28 and TRBJ1-2; D remains ambiguous. Trimming removed 3 bases at V and 2 bases at J, with 4 bases between. Germline CDR1 MDHEN, CDR2 SYDVKM. CDR3 length equals 12 residues. The CDR3 DNA reads TGTGCCAGCAGTTTGGAGAACTATGGCTACACCTTC. Protein sequence: CASSLENYGYTF.

The chain joins TRBV4-3 to TRBJ2-3; 15 bases agree with TRBD2. The CDR3 covers 16 residues. The V segment lost 3 bases and the J segment 9 bases; nucleotides outside the gene matches: 7. Germline V gene lookup returns CDR1 LGHNA and CDR2 YSLEER. CDR3 loop: CASSQRTSGGAQTQYF. The DNA for the CDR3 is TGCGCCAGCAGCCAGAGGACTAGCGGGGGGGCCCAAACGCAGTATTTT.

CDR3 sequence (DNA): TGTGCTAGTGGTTTGGGGACAGGGGTTGGAAACACCATATATTTT. Protein: CASGLGTGVGNTIYF. J is TRBJ1-3 and V is TRBV12-5; 9 bases align to TRBD1. Unmatched junction bases numbered 1, after V lost 1 base and J lost 3 bases. Germline V lookup: CDR1 LGHNT, CDR2 FRNRAP. The CDR3 has 15 residues.

This clone appeared a few times. This chain links TRBV7-3 with TRBJ1-6; D perhaps matches TRBD1 (5 bases). This CDR3 has 15 amino acids. The ends were cut back, 2 bases at V and 7 bases at J, with 12 bases in the middle. Germline assignment: CDR1 SGHTA and CDR2 FQGTGA. CDR3 region: CASSLLSGANSPLHF. The CDR3 nucleotides are TGTGCCAGCAGCTTATTATCTGGGGCGAATTCACCCCTCCACTTT. Combining the CDR3 with reference TRBV7-3 and TRBJ1-6 gives the whole variable domain GAGVSQTPSNKVTEKGKYVELRCDPISGHTALYWYRQSLGQGPEFLIYFQGTGAADDSGLPNDRFFAVRPEGSVSTLKIQRTERGDSAVYLCASSLLSGANSPLHFGNGTRLTVT.

J is TRBJ2-7 and V is TRBV4-1, with TRBD2 as a possible D gene (5 bases). Germline CDR1 MGHRA, CDR2 YSYEKL. Trimming removed 0 bases at V and 1 base at J, with 10 bases between. This CDR3 comprises 15 residues. CDR3 amino acids: CASSQDSPGSYEQYF. Here the CDR3 DNA reads TGCGCCAGCAGCCAAGATAGCCCGGGGTCCTACGAGCAGTACTTC.

This clone was observed once. The chain is built from TRBV6-6 and TRBJ1-1, with a weak D call TRBD1 (6 bases). Germline CDR1 is MNHNY and CDR2 is SVGAGI (reference sequence). CDR3 length: 15 residues. V was cut by 0 bases and J by 6 bases, with 14 bases left in between. This chain's CDR3 is CASSYSVGASAEAFF. DNA of the CDR3: TGTGCCAGCAGTTACTCGGTGGGGGCATCGGCTGAAGCTTTCTTT.